The T cell receptor (beta chain) under discussion was sequenced for a study of cytomegalovirus exposure and HLA in healthy donors. Primers included in the PCR were 60 Vbeta and 13 Jbeta primers. TCRdb's copy holds only in-frame clones and misses some; the assay was immunoSEQ multiplex PCR. There are some 100,000 clones in the sample; roughly 84% occur only once, and roughly 1.2% lies in the top ten. Study-wide findings and caveats: With later analysis, a missense DCLRE1C variant became linked to TCR beta V- and J-gene trimming.

This CDR3 has 15 amino acids. CDR1 is MRHNA and CDR2 is SNTAGT in the germline V gene. V was pared by 4 bases and J by 6 bases, with 16 bases between. On this clone itself: Its antigen is not known.

The chain recombines TRBV6-4 with TRBJ2-1; a weak D match, TRBD2 (6 bases). This clonotype was obtained from a woman aged 18-29 years in good health and CMV-seronegative. What was sequenced was PBMCs. CDR3 sequence reads: CASSVTGDAANEQFF. CDR3 nucleotides: TGTGCCAGCAGTGTGACGGGAGACGCGGCCAATGAGCAGTTCTTC.